These 13 T cell receptor beta chains share one sample of origin, sequenced in a study of blood T cells in healthy people across ages. For the second PCR, which ran for roughly 7 to 11 cycles, a sample-barcoded 5' primer and a J-beta primer mix were used. TCRdb ran MiXCR on the 5' RACE reads and lists one entry per CDR3 protein. The sample yields about 1,500,000 distinct CDR3 sequences, about 30% seen once. Sequencing was carried out using blood. The receptor set was obtained from a woman in her 30s in good health.

Notes on this clonotype: A read error may account for a junction end that differs from germline. This chain uses TRBV20-1 with TRBJ2-2, with 7 bases that match TRBD1. The germline V gene encodes CDR1 DFQATT and CDR2 SNEGSKA (reference sequence). CDR3 length: 13 amino acids. Written as DNA, the CDR3 is TGCAGTGCTAAGGGACAGAGCACCGGGGAGCGGTTTTTT. Encoded protein: CSAKGQSTGERFF.

The rearrangement links TRBV5-6 to TRBJ2-1; TRBD2 is a possible D gene (6 bases). This CDR3 is built from 14 residues. Trimming removed 4 bases from V and 9 bases from J, with 17 bases in between. From germline, CDR1 is SGHDT and CDR2 YYEEEE. CDR3 in DNA: TGTGCCAGCAGCCGCGGGACTGTAGGAACTGAGCAGTTCTTC. It is translated as CASSRGTVGTEQFF.

The chain links TRBV7-2 to TRBJ1-2; D gene uncertain. The CDR3 is made up of 12 amino acids. Germline CDR1 reads SGHTA; CDR2 reads FQGNSA. Deletions cut 3 bases from V and 8 bases from J, with 10 bases between. CDR3 DNA sequence: TGTGCCAGCAGCTTGCGAATGACGGGCTACACCTTC. It encodes CASSLRMTGYTF.

The chain links TRBV6-6 to TRBJ2-1; 9 positions agree with TRBD1. The DNA end is a closer match to TRBJ2-7, so the J assignment may be wrong. The germline V gene encodes CDR1 MNHNY and CDR2 SVGAGI (reference sequence). This CDR3 has 14 amino acids. The CDR3 DNA is TGTGCCACTTCCGGGACAGGGATTTACAATGAGCAGTACTTC. Translating gives CATSGTGIYNEQYF.

This clonotype was seen at least ten times. The V call is TRBV29-1, the J call TRBJ1-1; 7 bases map to TRBD1. This CDR3 has 14 residues. V gave up 7 bases and J gave up 5 bases; unmatched junction bases: 13. CDR1 and CDR2 from the germline V gene are SQVTM and ANQGSEA. This CDR3 is CSAEQGIGITEAFF. The CDR3 DNA follows: TGCAGCGCGGAACAGGGGATAGGTATAACTGAAGCTTTCTTT. Complete variable domain (other parts from reference TRBV29-1 and TRBJ1-1): SAVISQKPSRDICQRGTSLTIQCQVDSQVTMMFWYRQQPGQSLTLIATANQGSEATYESGFVIDKFPISRPNLTFSTLTVSNMSPEDSSIYLCSAEQGIGITEAFFGQGTRLTVV.

In its sample, this clonotype was seen a few times. The chain employs TRBV5-1 and TRBJ2-2; D not resolved. Germline CDR1 reads SGHRS; CDR2 reads YFSETQ. The CDR3 extends over 12 amino acids. Trimming took off 4 bases at V and 6 bases at J, with 7 bases between the two ends. The chain's CDR3 is CASSITAGELFF. CDR3 DNA sequence: TGCGCCAGCAGCATTACAGCCGGGGAGCTGTTTTTT.

Comments on this clonotype: A junction boundary mismatches the germline segment, possibly from a read error. The chain uses TRBV7-2 and TRBJ2-5; 10 bases are a match to TRBD2. The germline V gene encodes CDR1 SGHTA and CDR2 FQGNSA. CDR3 size: 17 residues. In DNA form, the CDR3 reads TGTGCCCGCAGCTTAGAGGCTAGCGGGAGTTTTCGAGAGACCCAGTACTTC. Amino acid sequence: CARSLEASGSFRETQYF.

The gene calls are TRBV5-1 and TRBJ2-3, with D tentatively TRBD2 (7 bases). There are 15 residues in the CDR3. Trimming cost V 1 base and J 5 bases, with 14 bases left between them. Germline CDR1 reads SGHRS; CDR2 reads YFSETQ. The CDR3 DNA is TGCGCCAGCAGCTTGTTGGGGGGGCCGGGAGATACGCAGTATTTT. Translating gives CASSLLGGPGDTQYF.

This clonotype was seen more than once but under ten times. The CDR3 DNA is TGTGCCAGCAGTTCCCGGGACAGGGGATCTGAGACCCAGTACTTC. Translation gives CASSSRDRGSETQYF. The chain recombines TRBV28 with TRBJ2-5; 10 nucleotides agree with TRBD1. The CDR3 spans 15 residues. V lost 4 bases, J lost 5 bases, and 7 bases stayed unmatched. Germline values: CDR1 MDHEN, CDR2 SYDVKM. The variable domain in full, with the rest retrieved from reference TRBV28 and TRBJ2-5, is DVKVTQSSRYLVKRTGEKVFLECVQDMDHENMFWYRQDPGLGLRLIYFSYDVKMKEKGDIPEGYSVSREKKERFSLILESASTNQTSMYLCASSSRDRGSETQYFGPGTRLLVL.

The chain carries TRBV7-2 and TRBJ2-6; D might be TRBD1 (6 bases). Germline V gene sequence: CDR1 SGHTA, CDR2 FQGNSA. V was shortened by 6 bases and J by 4 bases, with 19 bases between the two germline ends. The CDR3 loop spans 17 amino acids. The CDR3 region has the DNA TGTGCCAGCAGTCCTCAGGGGCGGGTCTTCGGGGCCAACGTCCTGACTTTC. It yields the protein CASSPQGRVFGANVLTF.

V usage is TRBV28 and J usage is TRBJ1-1; D is unresolved. Between the trimmed V and J ends, which lost 6 bases and 8 bases, there was a span of 10 bases. The CDR3 consists of 11 residues. Germline CDR1 MDHEN, CDR2 SYDVKM. CDR3 nucleotide sequence: TGTGCCAGCAGAGATCAACGAGAAGCTTTCTTT. Protein: CASRDQREAFF.

This clonotype came up many times. The CDR3 region is CASRTRQGASETQYF. CDR3 bases: TGTGCCAGCAGAACCAGACAGGGGGCCTCTGAGACCCAGTACTTC. The chain couples TRBV28 to TRBJ2-5; 10 nucleotides line up with TRBD1. CDR1 and CDR2 from the germline V gene are MDHEN and SYDVKM. This CDR3 spans 15 amino acids. Losses at the gene ends were 6 bases for V and 5 bases for J; bases not matched to a gene: 9.

This clonotype occurred a few times. Relative to the germline gene, one junction end is altered; a read error may explain this. The chain combines TRBV2 with TRBJ2-7; no reliable D call. Germline assignment: CDR1 SNHLY and CDR2 FYNNEI. The CDR3 runs 12 residues. CDR3 sequence reads: CTSSTASYEQYF. The CDR3 DNA sequence: TGTACCAGCAGTACGGCGTCTTACGAGCAGTACTTC.